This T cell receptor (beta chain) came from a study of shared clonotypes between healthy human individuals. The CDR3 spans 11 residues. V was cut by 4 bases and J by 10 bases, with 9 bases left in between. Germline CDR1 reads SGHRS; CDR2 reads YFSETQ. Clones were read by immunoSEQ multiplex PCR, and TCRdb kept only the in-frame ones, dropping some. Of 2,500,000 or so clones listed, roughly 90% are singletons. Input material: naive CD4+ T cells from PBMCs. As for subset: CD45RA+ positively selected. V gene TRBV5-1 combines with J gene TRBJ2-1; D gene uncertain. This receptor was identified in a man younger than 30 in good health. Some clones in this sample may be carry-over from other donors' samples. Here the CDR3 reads CASSLRTEQFF. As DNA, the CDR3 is TGCGCCAGCAGCCTACGGACGGAGCAGTTCTTC.